These 11 T cell receptor beta chains came from one sample sequenced in a study of CD8+ T cells in alopecia areata. Noted treatment: oral pan-JAK inhibitor, 5-10 mg twice daily. Extracted from the samples, RNA was reverse transcribed into cDNA to serve as the sequencing template. TCRdb's copy holds only in-frame clones and misses some; the assay was immunoSEQ multiplex PCR. The table lists about 200,000 clones, under 40% of them singletons. This material consisted of CD4+ T cells sorted from blood, taken at approximately week 30, from a patient treated with tofacitinib. Receptors originate from a human donor with alopecia areata.

The chain links TRBV7-8 to TRBJ1-6, with D possibly matching TRBD1 (6 bases). The CDR3 runs to 15 residues. Germline V gene data show CDR1 as SGHVS and CDR2 as FQNEAQ. V was cut by 5 bases and J by 8 bases, with 16 bases left in between. In nucleotides, the CDR3 is TGTGCCAGCAGCCTCGATGGGGGGGCTGATTCACCCCTCCACTTT. Translated: CASSLDGGADSPLHF.

The V and J genes are TRBV5-1 and TRBJ2-7, with TRBD1 identical over 10 bases. CDR1 and CDR2 from the germline V gene are SGHRS and YFSETQ. V shed 4 bases, J shed 2 bases, and the junction held 3 bases outside the gene matches. There are 14 residues in the CDR3. CDR3 in amino acids: CASSIGQGAYEQYF. The CDR3 DNA sequence: TGCGCCAGCAGCATTGGACAGGGGGCCTACGAGCAGTACTTC.

This clone appeared a few times. The V gene is TRBV5-1, the J gene TRBJ2-2; D is ambiguous. CDR3 length equals 15 residues. The germline V gene has CDR1 SGHRS and CDR2 YFSETQ. The ends were cut back, 2 bases at V and 4 bases at J, with 12 bases in the middle. In DNA, the CDR3 is TGCGCCAGCAGCTTTCAGGCCGCGAGCACCGGGGAGCTGTTTTTT. It translates to CASSFQAASTGELFF.

This clone was picked up a small number of times. The rearrangement uses TRBV14 and TRBJ2-7; D is undetermined. Between the trimmed V and J ends, which lost 0 bases and 2 bases, there was a span of 2 bases. Germline assignment: CDR1 SGHDN and CDR2 FVKESK. The CDR3 length is 12 residues. The chain's CDR3 is CASSQDTYEQYF. The CDR3 DNA follows: TGTGCCAGCAGCCAAGACACCTACGAGCAGTACTTC.

The J gene is TRBJ2-5, the V gene TRBV30; D remains ambiguous. This CDR3 contains 14 residues. Germline loops: CDR1 GTSNPN, CDR2 SVGIG (reference sequence). The V gene lost 0 bases and the J gene lost 5 bases, with 13 bases spanning the gap. The CDR3 here is CAWSVRLAGETQYF. The CDR3 DNA reads TGTGCCTGGAGTGTACGGCTCGCCGGGGAGACCCAGTACTTC.

The V gene is TRBV7-3, the J gene TRBJ2-3; the match to TRBD2 covers 13 bases. The CDR3 spans 16 residues. V lost 5 bases, J lost 3 bases, and 5 bases stayed unmatched. The germline CDR1 and CDR2 sequences are SGHTA and FQGTGA. The CDR3 bases are TGTGCCAGCAGCCTACTAGCGGGAGGGCCAACAGATACGCAGTATTTT. It is translated as CASSLLAGGPTDTQYF.

This CDR3 is CASSPGGQINEQFF. In DNA, the CDR3 is TGCGCCAGCAGCCCGGGGGGACAGATCAATGAGCAGTTCTTC. This rearrangement joins TRBV5-1 to TRBJ2-1; the D gene could be TRBD1 or TRBD2 (7 bases each). This CDR3 region has 14 residues. V shed 4 bases and J shed 6 bases, with 14 bases lying between them. CDR1 is SGHRS and CDR2 is YFSETQ in the germline V gene.

This chain links TRBV2 with TRBJ1-6; TRBD1 agrees at 7 bases. CDR3 length: 15 residues. From germline, CDR1 is SNHLY and CDR2 FYNNEI. With 5 bases clipped from V and 10 bases from J, the junction kept 11 bases outside the gene matches. The CDR3 sequence: CASSLQGKSYSPLHF. The CDR3 coding sequence is TGTGCCAGCAGTCTACAGGGGAAATCTTACTCACCCCTCCACTTT.

This rearrangement joins TRBV4-1 to TRBJ1-2, with D perhaps matching TRBD1 (5 bases). This CDR3 comprises 18 residues. V was trimmed by 0 bases and J by 3 bases, leaving 20 bases between them. Germline V lookup: CDR1 MGHRA, CDR2 YSYEKL. The DNA for the CDR3 is TGCGCCAGCAGCCAAGAGCCAAGGAGGGGAAACGTATACTATGGCTACACCTTC. It is translated as CASSQEPRRGNVYYGYTF.

This clone was recorded a few times. This chain uses TRBV30 with TRBJ1-2, with 7 bases fitting TRBD1. This CDR3 has 13 residues. In germline, CDR1 is GTSNPN, CDR2 SVGIG (reference sequence). The V segment lost 4 bases and the J segment 8 bases; nucleotides outside the gene matches: 10. The CDR3 protein is CAWIARGLEGYTF. CDR3 DNA: TGTGCCTGGATTGCGAGGGGGCTAGAAGGCTACACCTTC.

V gene TRBV30 combines with J gene TRBJ2-6; 11 bases fit TRBD1. V lost 4 bases and J lost 4; bases outside the gene matches: 9. The CDR3 contains 17 residues. Germline CDR1 GTSNPN, CDR2 SVGIG (reference sequence). The CDR3 spells CAWNKGQGAQGANVLTF. CDR3 coding DNA: TGTGCCTGGAACAAAGGACAGGGGGCGCAAGGGGCCAACGTCCTGACTTTC.